This T cell receptor (beta chain) was profiled in a study of beta chain features in type 1 diabetes. General study results and limits: High-TCR-expressing cells could be over-represented by cDNA sequencing. Any HLA effect on TCRB rearrangement was left unresolved by small sub-analyses.

For this clone: No antigen is known for it.

CDR1 and CDR2 from the germline V gene are MNHNY and SVGAGI (reference sequence). The V end was cut by 6 bases, the J end by 1 base, with 9 bases between. This CDR3 is built from 14 residues. The sequenced template was cDNA made from the entire isolated RNA. The protocol was immunoSEQ multiplex PCR, while the TCRdb copy is restricted to in-frame clones and leaves out a portion. The sample has about 930,000 clones; 15% to 20% are singletons. What was sequenced was naive CD4+ T cells from blood. The clonotype originates from a woman between 18 and 29 years old in good health. The genes are TRBV6-6 and TRBJ1-4; D is uncertain. This chain's CDR3 is CASRVSETNEKLFF. The CDR3 nucleotides are TGTGCCAGCAGAGTGTCGGAAACTAATGAAAAACTGTTTTTT.